These 9 T cell receptor beta chains originate from one sample sequenced in a study of Ad26.COV2.S vaccination and SARS-CoV-2 variants. Treatment in this sample: some 19 received Ad26.COV2.S at low or high dose, single or two shots; roughly 5 received placebo; per-sample allocation not given. Sampling happened 63 days after the first vaccine or placebo injection. Profiled with immunoSEQ multiplex PCR; TCRdb holds only in-frame clones, not every one. Found here are about 470,000 clones, about nine tenths of them singletons; the top ten hold more than 3.5%. The sample here was peripheral blood, taken in a trial of Ad26.COV2.S vaccine versus placebo. The origin of the receptors is a person between 18 and 65 years old who received the Ad26.COV2.S COVID-19 vaccine or a placebo.

The V call is TRBV4-1, the J call TRBJ1-4, with D perhaps TRBD1 (5 bases). Germline CDR1 is MGHRA and CDR2 is YSYEKL. This CDR3 comprises 15 residues. The ends were cut back, 0 bases at V and 8 bases at J, with 13 bases in the middle. The CDR3 spells CASSQEGEFSEKLFF. Here the CDR3 DNA reads TGCGCCAGCAGCCAAGAAGGGGAGTTTTCGGAAAAACTGTTTTTT.

The rearrangement joins TRBV18 to TRBJ2-6; TRBD1 matches 8 bases. The CDR3 sequence is 19 residues long. CDR1 KGHSH and CDR2 LQKENI come from the germline V gene. The ends lost 0 bases at V and 2 bases at J; junction bases unmatched: 9. The CDR3 protein is CASSPPRGQGAAGANVLTF. The CDR3 region has the DNA TGTGCCAGCTCACCACCGCGTGGCCAGGGGGCTGCTGGGGCCAACGTCCTGACTTTC.

The chain is built from TRBV6-2 or TRBV6-3 and TRBJ1-2; a possible D gene is TRBD1 (5 bases). Germline lookup yields CDR1 MNHEY and CDR2 SVGEGT. The CDR3 consists of 15 residues. Trimming stripped 5 bases from V and 5 bases from J, with 18 bases between. This chain's CDR3 is CASSTIAQGRYGYTF. CDR3 DNA sequence: TGTGCCAGCAGTACTATCGCTCAGGGAAGGTATGGCTACACCTTC.

The gene calls are TRBV9 and TRBJ2-1; the D gene is possibly TRBD1 (5 bases). This CDR3 spans 12 amino acids. Germline V gene sequence: CDR1 SGDLS, CDR2 YYNGEE. V lost 0 bases and J lost 10, with 8 bases in between. CDR3: CASSVARGEQFF. The CDR3 DNA reads TGTGCCAGCAGCGTAGCTAGGGGCGAGCAGTTCTTC.

The chain links TRBV3-1 (or the pseudogene TRBV3-2) to TRBJ2-5, with D perhaps being TRBD1 or TRBD2 (5 bases each). V lost 5 bases, J lost 3 bases, and 19 bases lay in between. Germline V gene data show CDR1 as LGHDT and CDR2 as YNNKEL (reference sequence). The CDR3 is made up of 16 amino acids. The CDR3 sequence is CASSSIFGTDEETQYF. The CDR3 region has the DNA TGTGCCAGCAGCTCAATCTTCGGGACGGACGAAGAGACCCAGTACTTC.

V and J are TRBV28 and TRBJ2-7; no firm D call. The germline gives CDR1 MDHEN, CDR2 SYDVKM. V was cut by 3 bases and J by 3 bases, with 15 bases left in between. The CDR3 runs 15 residues. For the CDR3, the DNA is TGTGCCAGCAGTTTTGAGAGTGGCAGGTACTACGAGCAGTACTTC. Its translation is CASSFESGRYYEQYF.

The chain combines TRBV15 with TRBJ2-7; possibly TRBD2 for D (5 bases). CDR3 length equals 13 residues. V was shortened by 0 bases and J by 6 bases, with 9 bases between the two germline ends. The germline gives CDR1 LNHNV, CDR2 YYDKDF (reference sequence). Written as DNA, the CDR3 is TGTGCCACCAGCAGAGATAGAGGGCCCGAGCAGTACTTC. Its translation is CATSRDRGPEQYF.

The sample holds one count of this clone. Other DNA sequences from this sample encode an identical CDR3 as well. The rearrangement uses TRBV9 and TRBJ2-7; D is undetermined. This CDR3 comprises 13 residues. Germline V lookup: CDR1 SGDLS, CDR2 YYNGEE. With 0 bases removed from V and 4 bases from J, the gap between germline ends came to 8 bases. For the CDR3, the DNA is TGTGCCAGCAGCGTAGCGACTGATTACGAGCAGTACTTC. Its protein product is CASSVATDYEQYF.

V is TRBV10-3 and J is TRBJ2-6; 7 bases fit TRBD1. CDR1 and CDR2 from the germline V gene are ENHRY and SYGVKD. The CDR3 runs 15 residues. The ends lost 5 bases at V and 2 bases at J; junction bases unmatched: 3. In DNA, the CDR3 is TGTGCCATCAGTTTGACAGGGACTGGGGCCAACGTCCTGACTTTC. Its translation is CAISLTGTGANVLTF.